These T cell receptor beta chains were read from a single sample in a study of cytomegalovirus exposure and HLA in healthy donors. TCRdb's table, derived via immunoSEQ multiplex PCR, lists solely in-frame clones and lacks some. The sample contains under 250,000 clones, 65% to 90% of which appear only once. The sequencing sample was made of PBMCs. These receptors all come from a woman in her forties or fifties in good health and CMV-seronegative. Each CDR3 is given with its conserved first and last residue. A D gene is named only where the DNA matches it firmly. Clone size is not always given. Where it is, it says once, few, many or a class for expanded clones.

.,TRBJ2-5,14,TRBD2,TRBV7-9,TGTTCCAGCAGCTCAGCGGGAGGATCGGAGACCCAGTACTTC,CSSSSAGGSETQYF
.,TRBJ2-1,16,TRBD2,TRBV29-1,TGCAGCGTTGACTCTAGCGGGAGACAGTTCAACAATGAGCAGTTCTTC,CSVDSSGRQFNNEQFF
.,TRBJ2-1,13,TRBD2,TRBV7-9,TGTTCCAGCAGCCCGGGGGGGACCAATGAGCAGTTCTTC,CSSSPGGTNEQFF
.,TRBJ2-3,12,.,TRBV27,TGTGCCAGCAGCGGAGGCACAGATACGCAGTATTTT,CASSGGTDTQYF
.,TRBJ2-3,14,TRBD1,TRBV10-3,TGTGCCATCAGTGAGACTACAGGGGGAGATACGCAGTATTTT,CAISETTGGDTQYF
once,TRBJ1-1,13,.,TRBV7-3,TGTGCCAGCAGCTTAAACCGGGACACTGAAGCTTTCTTT,CASSLNRDTEAFF
.,TRBJ2-3,13,TRBD2,TRBV29-1,TGCAGCGGACTAGCGGGAGTCTCAGATACGCAGTATTTT,CSGLAGVSDTQYF
few,TRBJ2-1,15,TRBD2,TRBV5-4,TGTGCCAGCAGCTTGCCAGCGGGAGTGCAAAATGAGCAGTTCTTC,CASSLPAGVQNEQFF
few,TRBJ2-1,12,TRBD1,TRBV7-2,TGTGCCAGCACCAAGGGGGCCTATGAGCAGTTCTTC,CASTKGAYEQFF
.,TRBJ2-5,16,.,TRBV19,TGTGCCAGTAGTATCCGTGCGAGGGCGAGAGGAGAGACCCAGTACTTC,CASSIRARARGETQYF
.,TRBJ2-7,12,.,TRBV6-5,TGTGCCAGCAGTGAAGAGCAAAGCGAGCAGTACTTC,CASSEEQSEQYF
.,TRBJ2-7,13,.,TRBV28,TGTGCCAGCAATGCGGGATTCTCCTACGAGCAGTACTTC,CASNAGFSYEQYF
.,TRBJ2-7,13,.,TRBV5-1,TGCGCCAGCAGCTTGACAGTTTGGTACGAGCAGTACTTC,CASSLTVWYEQYF
.,TRBJ2-3,15,TRBD1,TRBV10-1,TGCGCCAGCAGTCCTGCGGACAGGGTAACAGATACGCAGTATTTT,CASSPADRVTDTQYF
.,TRBJ1-1,14,.,TRBV5-4,TGTGCCAGCAGCTTCGAGGACACCCACACTGAAGCTTTCTTT,CASSFEDTHTEAFF
.,TRBJ2-7,16,TRBD2,TRBV6-5,TGTGCCAGCAGTTACGGTGGGACTAGCGGTACTTACGAGCAGTACTTC,CASSYGGTSGTYEQYF
.,TRBJ1-5,13,.,TRBV5-1,TGCGCCAGCTCTTCCTATAGCAATCAGCCCCAGCATTTT,CASSSYSNQPQHF
once,TRBJ2-1,15,TRBD1,TRBV28,TGTGCCAGCAGCCCGGTTGGGACAGGGAGCAATGAGCAGTTCTTC,CASSPVGTGSNEQFF
.,TRBJ2-2,17,TRBD2,TRBV7-2,TGTGCCAGCAGCGGGCTAGCGGGACGAGTCGGGTCCGGGGAGCTGTTTTTT,CASSGLAGRVGSGELFF
.,TRBJ1-1,19,TRBD1,TRBV6-1,TGTGCCAGCAGTGAATTTTCGGGGGGGACAGGGGGCTGGAAAACTGAAGCTTTCTTT,CASSEFSGGTGGWKTEAFF
.,TRBJ2-2,15,TRBD1,TRBV7-9,TGTGCCAGCAGCTTAGGACAGGGACGCACCGGGGAGCTGTTTTTT,CASSLGQGRTGELFF
.,TRBJ2-7,15,.,TRBV28,TGTGCCAGCAGCCTAATACTGGACAGACACTACGAGCAGTACTTC,CASSLILDRHYEQYF
.,TRBJ2-2,16,.,TRBV30,TGTGCCTGGAGTGTACTGGGCAGGGTCAACACCGGGGAGCTGTTTTTT,CAWSVLGRVNTGELFF
.,TRBJ1-5,13,.,TRBV30,TGTGCCTGGGCAACCCGGGACAATCAGCCCCAGCATTTT,CAWATRDNQPQHF
.,TRBJ1-1,16,TRBD1,TRBV9,TGTGCCAGCAGCGCCAACAGGGGGCGGGTGAACACTGAAGCTTTCTTT,CASSANRGRVNTEAFF
.,TRBJ1-1,14,TRBD1,TRBV18,TGTGCCAGCTCACCACACAGGGGTGACACTGAAGCTTTCTTT,CASSPHRGDTEAFF
.,TRBJ1-5,14,TRBD1,TRBV19,TGTGCCAGCGTGGCCGGGACAGTGAGTCAGCCCCAGCATTTT,CASVAGTVSQPQHF
.,TRBJ1-2,15,.,TRBV2,TGTGCCAGCAGTGAAGAGGCTCTACAGGGCTATGGCTACACCTTC,CASSEEALQGYGYTF
.,TRBJ1-5,15,.,TRBV6-5,TGTGCCAGCAGGAAGGGGTTCTATAGCAATCAGCCCCAGCATTTT,CASRKGFYSNQPQHF
.,TRBJ2-7,18,TRBD2,TRBV11-1,TGTGCCAGCAGCTTATCCCGAATGACTAGCGGGTTCGCCTACGAGCAGTACTTC,CASSLSRMTSGFAYEQYF
.,TRBJ2-3,11,.,TRBV5-6,TGTGCCAGCAGCCTCCGGGATACGCAGTATTTT,CASSLRDTQYF
.,TRBJ1-3,15,.,TRBV7-9,TGTGCCAGCAGAGCGCCCCCCGGGGCTGGAAACACCATATATTTT,CASRAPPGAGNTIYF
.,TRBJ2-1,16,TRBD2,TRBV6-5,TGTGCCAGCAGTTTCGAGCCGGAGGGAGGGCGGAATGAGCAGTTCTTC,CASSFEPEGGRNEQFF
.,TRBJ1-2,13,TRBD1,TRBV7-9,TGTTCCAGCAGCTTAGGACAGGGGAATGGCTACACCTTC,CSSSLGQGNGYTF
.,TRBJ2-1,14,TRBD2,TRBV6-4,TGTGCCAGCAGTGAAGGGACTAGCGGGGCCCAAACCCTCTTC,CASSEGTSGAQTLF